The sequence of this T cell receptor beta chain was determined in a study of T cell responses to AZD1222 COVID-19 vaccine. Study results and limitations: Among spike-specific TCRs, nearly half reportedly target unmutated variant regions. Only after the peak T cell response were repertoires sampled. Donors, mostly white British, included more females; clonal diversity was possibly underestimated.

To note about this clone: Its specificity is not known.

Second-dose intervals of approximately 4 or approximately 12 weeks were pooled. Some clones are missing from TCRdb's copy, which holds only in-frame ones; the method was immunoSEQ multiplex PCR. The table lists about 180,000 clones, around nine tenths of them singletons. This CDR3 spans 14 amino acids. In germline, CDR1 is SGHTA, CDR2 FQGNSA. V lost 5 bases and J lost 3; bases outside the gene matches: 5. The chain joins TRBV7-2 to TRBJ2-7; TRBD2 aligns across 9 bases. The specimen comprised peripheral blood, sampled 28 days after the second AZD1222 dose. The receptor was isolated from an adult who received the AZD1222 COVID-19 vaccine. CDR3 amino acids: CASSPIAGVYEQYF. In nucleotides, the CDR3 is TGTGCCAGCAGCCCTATAGCGGGAGTCTACGAGCAGTACTTC.